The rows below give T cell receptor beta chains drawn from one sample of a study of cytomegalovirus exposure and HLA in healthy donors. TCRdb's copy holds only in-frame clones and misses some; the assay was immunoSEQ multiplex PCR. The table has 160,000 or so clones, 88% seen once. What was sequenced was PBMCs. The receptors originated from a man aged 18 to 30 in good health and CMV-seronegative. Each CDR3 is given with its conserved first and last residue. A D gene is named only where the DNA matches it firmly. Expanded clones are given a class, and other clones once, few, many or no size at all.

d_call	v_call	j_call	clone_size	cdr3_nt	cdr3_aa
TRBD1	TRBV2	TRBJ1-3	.	TGTGCCAGCCTAAGCCGGACAGGGGCCTCTGGAAACACCATATATTTT	CASLSRTGASGNTIYF
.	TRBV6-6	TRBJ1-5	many	TGTGCCAGCAGTTCTACTAGTCAGCCCCAGCATTTT	CASSSTSQPQHF
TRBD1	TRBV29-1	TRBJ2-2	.	TGCAGCGTTGTAAAGGGGGCTGGGGAGCTGTTTTTT	CSVVKGAGELFF
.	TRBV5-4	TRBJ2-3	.	TGTGCCAGCAGCCCGGGACAAAGCACAGATACGCAGTATTTT	CASSPGQSTDTQYF
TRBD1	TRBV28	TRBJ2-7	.	TGTGCCAGCAGTTTAACAGGACAGGGCATCTACGAGCAGTACTTC	CASSLTGQGIYEQYF
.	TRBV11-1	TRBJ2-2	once	TGTGCCAGCAGCTTAGCGCCCCGTCGACGGGCGGGCACCGGGGAGCTGTTTTTT	CASSLAPRRRAGTGELFF
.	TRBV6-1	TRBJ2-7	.	TGTGCCAGCACCCGACACGGACTATCCAGTCTCGAGCAGTACTTC	CASTRHGLSSLEQYF
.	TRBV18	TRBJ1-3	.	TGTGCCAGCTCACCATCCTCGACATACTCTGGAAACACCATATATTTT	CASSPSSTYSGNTIYF
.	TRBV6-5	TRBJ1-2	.	TGTGCCAGCAGTTACGGCGGCAACTATGGCTACACCTTC	CASSYGGNYGYTF
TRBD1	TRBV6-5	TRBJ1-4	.	TGTGCCAGCAAGGTACCGGGACAGGGTAATGAAAAACTGTTTTTT	CASKVPGQGNEKLFF